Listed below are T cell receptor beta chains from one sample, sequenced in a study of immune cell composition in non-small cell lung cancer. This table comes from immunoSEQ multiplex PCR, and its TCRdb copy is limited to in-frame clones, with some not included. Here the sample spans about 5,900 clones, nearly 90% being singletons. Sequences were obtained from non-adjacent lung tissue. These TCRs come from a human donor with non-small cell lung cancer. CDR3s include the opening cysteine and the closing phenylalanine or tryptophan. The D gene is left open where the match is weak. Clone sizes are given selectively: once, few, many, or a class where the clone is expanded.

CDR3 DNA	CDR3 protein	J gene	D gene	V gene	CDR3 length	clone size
TGTGCCAGCAGTGGGTCTAGCGGGGGTACAGATACGCAGTATTTT	CASSGSSGGTDTQYF	TRBJ2-3	TRBD2	TRBV2	15	.
TGTGCCAGTATTAAAGATCCGGGACTAGCGGGAGTGAGTACGCAGTATTTT	CASIKDPGLAGVSTQYF	TRBJ2-3	TRBD2	TRBV19	17	.
TGTGCCAGCAGCTCCTACGGTACAGGGGAGACCACTGAAGCTTTCTTT	CASSSYGTGETTEAFF	TRBJ1-1	TRBD1	TRBV5-6	16	.
TGTGCCAGCAGTTCCATCGTCATTACCGACAGCCGTGCAACTAATGAAAAACTGTTTTTT	CASSSIVITDSRATNEKLFF	TRBJ1-4	.	TRBV28	20	.
TGTGCCAGCTCACCACCGAAGGGACAGGCGGTCGATGGCTACACCTTC	CASSPPKGQAVDGYTF	TRBJ1-2	TRBD1	TRBV18	16	.
TGTGCCAGCAGTGACTCCCGCGTTAGCGGGGCGGGAGAGACCCAGTACTTC	CASSDSRVSGAGETQYF	TRBJ2-5	TRBD2	TRBV6-4	17	once
TGTGCCAGCAGTGAATTTTTGGGGACTAGTCCTGAGCAGTTCTTC	CASSEFLGTSPEQFF	TRBJ2-1	TRBD2	TRBV25-1	15	.
TGTGCCAGCAGCGTAGCTACCGGGAGGGGCCTTACCTCCACAGATACGCAGTATTTT	CASSVATGRGLTSTDTQYF	TRBJ2-3	TRBD2	TRBV9	19	.
TGCGCCAGCAGTACGGGACTAGCCTCAGTGGATGAGCAGTTCTTC	CASSTGLASVDEQFF	TRBJ2-1	TRBD2	TRBV5-1	15	.
TGTGCCTGCTCCTACCCCAAAGAGACCCAGTACTTC	CACSYPKETQYF	TRBJ2-5	.	TRBV30	12	.
TGTGCCAGCAGCGGGTTAGCGGGAGGGCCAATCCGAAGCACAGATACGCAGTATTTT	CASSGLAGGPIRSTDTQYF	TRBJ2-3	TRBD2	TRBV9	19	.
TGTGCCAGCAATGGGGGCAGCTCCTACGAGCAGTACTTC	CASNGGSSYEQYF	TRBJ2-7	.	TRBV27	13	few
TGTGCCAGCAGCTTGGCCGGGTTAGCGGGATCTTACGAGCAGTACTTC	CASSLAGLAGSYEQYF	TRBJ2-7	TRBD2	TRBV5-4	16	.
TGTGCCAGCAGCTTAGCGCGACAGGGGTCGTCCACTAGCTCCTACGAGCAGTACTTC	CASSLARQGSSTSSYEQYF	TRBJ2-7	TRBD1	TRBV7-9	19	.
TGTGCCAGCAGCTTAAGGCGGGGGGACAGCAATCAGCCCCAGCATTTT	CASSLRRGDSNQPQHF	TRBJ1-5	.	TRBV7-2	16	once
TGTGCCAGCAGCAGGACAGGGCACCGAGAGACCCAGTACTTC	CASSRTGHRETQYF	TRBJ2-5	TRBD1	TRBV9	14	.
TGTGCCAGCAGCCCGGCCGGGACATTCACAGATACGCAGTATTTT	CASSPAGTFTDTQYF	TRBJ2-3	.	TRBV7-2	15	.
TGTGCCAGCAGTTATAACAGGGGGCGAACGGTATCTAACTATGGCTACACCTTC	CASSYNRGRTVSNYGYTF	TRBJ1-2	TRBD1	TRBV28	18	.
TGCAGCGTTGGGAGAGGGTTTAAGGAAGGCTACACCTTC	CSVGRGFKEGYTF	TRBJ1-2	.	TRBV29-1	13	.
TGTGCCAGCAGCTCCAGGGGAATGGCCACTGAAGCTTTCTTT	CASSSRGMATEAFF	TRBJ1-1	.	TRBV7-9	14	.
TGTGCCAGCAGCTTAGGGGAGGGTACCTACGAGCAGTACTTC	CASSLGEGTYEQYF	TRBJ2-7	TRBD2	TRBV7-6	14	.
TGTGCCAGCAGCACACAATTAGCTGGTGAGCAGTTCTTC	CASSTQLAGEQFF	TRBJ2-1	.	TRBV7-2	13	.
TGTGCCAGCAGCGTAGTTCCGGGTACTGGGGCCAACGTCCTGACTTTC	CASSVVPGTGANVLTF	TRBJ2-6	.	TRBV9	16	.
TGTGCCAGTAGTAGCCAGGGAGGACAAGAGACCCAGTACTTC	CASSSQGGQETQYF	TRBJ2-5	.	TRBV19	14	.
TGCGCCAGCAGCTCATCCGGGACAGGGCACAATGAGCAGTTCTTC	CASSSSGTGHNEQFF	TRBJ2-1	TRBD1	TRBV5-1	15	.
TGTGCCAGCTCACTCTCACCTCCCACAGGGGGTAAGGGCAATCAGCCCCAGCATTTT	CASSLSPPTGGKGNQPQHF	TRBJ1-5	TRBD1	TRBV18	19	.
TGTGCCAGTAGTGCGTGGGGAGGCCCTGCTGGGGCCAACGTCCTGACTTTC	CASSAWGGPAGANVLTF	TRBJ2-6	.	TRBV19	17	.
TGTGCCAGCAGTTACTATCCGTTCTATGGCTACACCTTC	CASSYYPFYGYTF	TRBJ1-2	.	TRBV6-5	13	.
TGCGCCAGCAGCTTGGGGCACCATCAAGAGACCCAGTACTTC	CASSLGHHQETQYF	TRBJ2-5	.	TRBV5-1	14	.